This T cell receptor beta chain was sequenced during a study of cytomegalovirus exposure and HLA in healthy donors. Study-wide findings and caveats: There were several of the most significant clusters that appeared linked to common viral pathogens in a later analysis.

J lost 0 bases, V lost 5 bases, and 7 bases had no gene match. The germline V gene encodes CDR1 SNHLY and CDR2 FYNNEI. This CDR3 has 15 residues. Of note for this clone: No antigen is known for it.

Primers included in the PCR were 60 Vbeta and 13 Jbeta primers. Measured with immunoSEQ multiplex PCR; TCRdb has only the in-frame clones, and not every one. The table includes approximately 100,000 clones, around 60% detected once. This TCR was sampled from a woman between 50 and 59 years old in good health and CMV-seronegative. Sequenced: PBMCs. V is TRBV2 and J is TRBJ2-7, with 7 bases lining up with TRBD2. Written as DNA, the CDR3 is TGTGCCAGCAGTCGGCCTAGCGGCTTCTCCTACGAGCAGTACTTC. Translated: CASSRPSGFSYEQYF.